The TCR beta chain described here comes from a study of Graves' ophthalmopathy and Graves' hyperthyroidism listed by TCRdb under 2018. At the level of the whole study: Hyperthyroidism was considered stable if no progression to ophthalmopathy occurred within 18 months of follow-up. After sampling, hyperthyroidism patients received methimazole starting at 30 mg daily, and ophthalmopathy patients received high-dose intravenous methylprednisolone. To tell Graves' ophthalmopathy apart from Graves' hyperthyroidism, and to predict which patients would progress to ophthalmopathy, the study relied on TCR beta repertoire signatures. T-cell repertoires of thyroid tissue and blood were compared in over 5 hyperthyroidism patients. To explore V-J signatures that distinguish ophthalmopathy from hyperthyroidism, a discovery set of about a hundred patients was enrolled, made up of some 41 with ophthalmopathy and fewer than 60 with stable hyperthyroidism. In total, over 130 blood samples were TCR-sequenced: 43 ophthalmopathy, under 85 hyperthyroidism and approximately 17 hyperthyroidism-to-ophthalmopathy patients. An independent validation cohort comprised under 20 hyperthyroidism patients and about 16 patients who later progressed from hyperthyroidism to ophthalmopathy.

TCR beta CDR3 regions were amplified from RNA transcripts for repertoire sequencing. The first round of RT-PCR was done with HTBI primers and the Qiagen OneStep RT-PCR kit, and was followed by a second round of multiplex PCR, then size selection and purification. Libraries were sequenced on an Illumina HiSeq2000 using paired-end 100 bp reads. The source study handled its data this way. SOAPnuke was used to process the reads, throwing out any read that had adapters, had uncalled bases, had a mean Phred below 15, or lacked an exact constant-primer or identifier match. High-quality paired reads were merged with COPE v1.2.5. Unique nucleotide sequences were defined as clonotypes and aligned to IMGT TRB V, D and J references using MiTCR v1.1. Analysis was restricted to V-J combinations with a frequency above 0.0001, which covered about 99% of repertoires. For each V-J combination, a TCR clonal expansion and chaos score was defined as the ratio of F50 clonal expansion to chaos observed in the TCRdist matrix. Features were reduced by Welch's t-statistics and random forest to over ten V-J combinations, which fed a naive Bayes classifier. The Morisita-Horn index was used to measure how similar the thyroid and blood repertoires were. TCRdb reprocessed the public reads (quality trimming at Q25 with fastp, clone calling with MiXCR) and kept in-frame beta chains. One record per CDR3 amino acid sequence lists the most common genes and DNA. The V and J calls come from TCRdb's annotation, not from the publication. Across this sample there are roughly 1.1 million distinct CDR3 sequences, with 35% to 45% seen only once. The ten largest make up around 10% of the sample.

V loses 7 bases of germline sequence and J loses 2 bases, and the interval between the two ends is 10 bases. From the germline V gene, CDR1 is SGDLS and CDR2 is YYNGEE. The CDR3 starts with the cysteine, ends with the phenylalanine, and has 12 residues. Of the read, only the CDR3 DNA is kept; its 36 bases are in frame from base 1. In this sample, this clonotype turned up many times. The antigen this receptor binds is unknown. Nothing much larger sits one base from this clone, and base qualities are not available. Overall study results and their limits: In cross-validation, the 13-signature model distinguished ophthalmopathy from stable hyperthyroidism with approximately 90% sensitivity and just under 84% specificity, and in the test set the corresponding values were roughly 80% and 76%. In validation, the model predicted ophthalmopathy progression with about 70% sensitivity and 72.22% specificity; roughly 12 predicted patients were CT-confirmed with GO in a median of approximately six months. Most of the expanded thyroid clonotypes with a frequency above 0.001 were also detected in blood, and it was suggested that the thyroid immune response may be reflected by blood repertoires. No statistical method was used to set the sample size in advance, and the investigators knew which group each participant was assigned to.

Hyperthyroidism patients were newly diagnosed, with disease duration under 2 months, and aged 18 to 65 years. Patients were excluded if they had other autoimmune diseases, uncontrolled infections, pregnancy or lactation. Diagnosis relied on clinical symptoms, serum thyroxine, TRAb, thyroid ultrasound and orbital computed tomography. Trizol reagent was used to extract the total RNA, and its quality was then checked on an Agilent 2100 Bioanalyzer. This receptor was obtained from an adult man with Graves' hyperthyroidism. Sequenced sample: peripheral blood or thyroid tissue (not recorded which). The chain was built from TRBV9 and TRBJ2-7; the D assignment is uncertain and may be TRBD1 or TRBD2, with 6 bases supporting each. The encoded CDR3 is CASGGLAYEQYF. The nucleotide sequence is given as TGTGCCAGCGGGGGGCTCGCCTACGAGCAGTACTTC.